A single sample gave rise to the 5 T cell receptor beta chains below, sequenced in a study of technical replicates of blood from several donors (dated by TCRdb to about 2017). The library was made by the immunoSEQ multiplex PCR assay. The table was pulled from immuneACCESS by TCRdb, which kept in-frame rearrangements only. Such tables lose some clones; where checked, under half of the loss comes from unresolved V genes, and the rest has no known cause. A total of some 70,000 clones appear in this sample, approximately 90% of them only once. 4.5% to 5% of the sample lies in the top ten. Specimen: PBMCs. These receptors all stem from a human donor in good health. Some clones in this sample may be carry-over from other donors' samples.

This clone was seen once. This chain joins TRBV4-1 and TRBJ2-7; the match to TRBD1 covers 9 bases. Germline assignment: CDR1 MGHRA and CDR2 YSYEKL. V lost 4 bases to trimming and J lost 3 bases; unmatched junction nucleotides: 7. The CDR3 consists of 15 residues. In DNA, the CDR3 is TGCGCCAGCAGCCCCCTTTACAGGGGGCTCTACGAGCAGTACTTC. This gives the protein CASSPLYRGLYEQYF.

This clone was seen just once. The V and J genes are TRBV30 and TRBJ2-2; D not resolved. The CDR3 is 11 amino acids. V was pared by 7 bases and J by 5 bases, with 8 bases between. From germline, CDR1 is GTSNPN and CDR2 SVGIG (reference sequence). Here the CDR3 reads CALMRTGELFF. The DNA for the CDR3 is TGTGCCTTAATGCGGACCGGGGAGCTGTTTTTT.

The V call is TRBV7-9, the J call TRBJ2-3; 10 bases match TRBD2. The CDR3 spans 16 residues. Germline-derived CDR1 and CDR2 are SEHNR and FQNEAQ (reference sequence). The J segment lost 1 base and the V segment lost 1 base, leaving 2 bases of the junction unmatched. The CDR3 sequence: CASSLGGTSGTDTQYF. The CDR3 nucleotides read TGTGCCAGCAGCTTAGGGGGGACTAGCGGCACAGATACGCAGTATTTT.

The chain employs TRBV7-8 and TRBJ2-1; 7 bases map to TRBD2. The germline V gene encodes CDR1 SGHVS and CDR2 FQNEAQ. The CDR3 totals 17 residues. J lost 0 bases, V lost 6 bases, and 11 bases had no gene match. CDR3 in DNA: TGTGCCAGCAGTCCCTCGGGAGGAGGGGTCTCCTACAATGAGCAGTTCTTC. Amino acid sequence: CASSPSGGGVSYNEQFF. Full variable domain (rest looked up from reference TRBV7-8 and TRBJ2-1): GAGVSQSPRYKVAKRGQDVALRCDPISGHVSLFWYQQALGQGPEFLTYFQNEAQLDKSGLPSDRFFAERPEGSVSTLKIQRTQQEDSAVYLCASSPSGGGVSYNEQFFGPGTRLTVL.

This chain connects TRBV5-6 to TRBJ2-3; D unresolved. This CDR3 has 14 amino acids. CDR1 and CDR2 from the germline V gene are SGHDT and YYEEEE. With 0 bases removed from V and 2 bases from J, the gap between germline ends came to 7 bases. The CDR3 sequence: CASSLAQITDTQYF. For the CDR3, the DNA is TGTGCCAGCAGCTTGGCACAGATCACAGATACGCAGTATTTT.